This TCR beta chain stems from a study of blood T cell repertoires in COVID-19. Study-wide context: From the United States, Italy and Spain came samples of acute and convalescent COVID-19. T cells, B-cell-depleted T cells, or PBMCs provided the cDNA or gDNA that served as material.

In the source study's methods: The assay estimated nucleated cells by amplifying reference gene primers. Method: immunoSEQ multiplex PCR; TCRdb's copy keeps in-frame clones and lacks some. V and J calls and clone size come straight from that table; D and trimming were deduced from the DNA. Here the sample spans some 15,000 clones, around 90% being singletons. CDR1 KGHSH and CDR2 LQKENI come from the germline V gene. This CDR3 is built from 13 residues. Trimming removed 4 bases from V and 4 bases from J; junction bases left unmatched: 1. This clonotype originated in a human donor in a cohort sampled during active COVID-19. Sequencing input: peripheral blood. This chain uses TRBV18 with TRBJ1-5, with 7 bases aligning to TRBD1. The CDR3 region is CASSLQGNQPQHF. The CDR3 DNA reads TGTGCCAGCTCACTACAGGGGAATCAGCCCCAGCATTTT.